The entry below describes one T cell receptor beta chain. Per the germline V gene, CDR1 is MGHRA and CDR2 is YSYEKL. The CDR3 totals 13 residues. V trimming: 0 bases; J trimming: 10 bases; junction bases outside the gene matches: 4. The record originates from a study of blood T cell repertoires in COVID-19. Study as a whole: The United States, Italy and Spain provided the acute and convalescent COVID-19 samples. PBMCs, B-cell-depleted T cells, or T cells were the source of the cDNA or gDNA that made up the material.

Enrolled through a virtual design, the participants were between 18 and 89 years of age and came from roughly 22 US areas. This table comes from immunoSEQ multiplex PCR, and its TCRdb copy is limited to in-frame clones, with some not included. The data show approximately 250,000 clones, around 89% seen once. V usage is TRBV4-1 and J usage is TRBJ2-3; 7 positions agree with TRBD2. Material: PBMCs or T cells enriched from blood (not recorded which). The sequence came from a woman aged 40 to 49 with acute COVID-19. The CDR3 sequence is CASSQETSVAQYF. In DNA, the CDR3 is TGCGCCAGCAGCCAAGAAACTAGCGTAGCGCAGTATTTT.